The 26 T cell receptor beta chains given below trace back to one sample, sequenced in a study of beta chain features in type 1 diabetes. Findings of the study overall: All four CD4+ subsets of Type 1 diabetes patients contained TCRB CDR3s that were moderately but significantly shorter.

Their cognate antigens are unknown. Reverse transcription of all isolated RNA meant that expressed TCRB transcripts were sequenced. The assay was immunoSEQ multiplex PCR, and TCRdb's table has in-frame clones only and misses some. This sample has under 300,000 clones; 15% to 20% occur once, and the top ten carry more than 0.075%. The sequenced sample was naive CD4+ T cells from blood. Receptors were obtained from a man between 25 and 39 years old with type 1 diabetes.

The chain employs TRBV20-1 and TRBJ2-3; the D is unclear. Germline CDR1 and CDR2: DFQATT and SNEGSKA (reference sequence). The V gene lost 1 base and the J gene lost 9 bases, with 8 bases spanning the gap. This CDR3 comprises 11 residues. The CDR3 DNA follows: TGCAGTGCTAGAGCTCAACCGACGCAGTATTTT. It codes for CSARAQPTQYF.

This clone was detected a few times. The rearrangement uses TRBV29-1 and TRBJ2-7; tentative D call: TRBD1 (5 bases). CDR3 length equals 14 residues. CDR1 and CDR2 (germline): SQVTM, ANQGSEA. The V gene lost 6 bases and the J gene lost 2 bases, with 17 bases spanning the gap. The CDR3, as DNA: TGCAGCGTCCCCTTTGGGGCGTTACCCTACGAGCAGTACTTC. This codes for CSVPFGALPYEQYF.

As for this clone: An end of the junction differs from the germline gene, which may be a read error. The rearrangement links TRBV20-1 to TRBJ2-7; perhaps TRBD1 as D (6 bases). Germline CDR1 DFQATT, CDR2 SNEGSKA (reference sequence). The CDR3 extends over 11 amino acids. The CDR3 sequence: CSSTDGQHYSF. CDR3 DNA: TGCAGTTCGACCGACGGACAGCACTACAGCTTC.

This clone came up a few times. J is TRBJ1-2 and V is TRBV25-1; TRBD1 is a possible D gene (5 bases). The CDR3 contains 14 residues. V was clipped by 3 bases and J by 2 bases, with 10 bases between them. Per the germline V gene, CDR1 is MGHDK and CDR2 is SYGVNS. The CDR3 is CASSDTWGNYGYTF. The DNA for the CDR3 is TGTGCCAGCAGTGACACGTGGGGCAACTATGGCTACACCTTC.

This clone appeared once. This rearrangement joins TRBV7-2 to TRBJ2-1, with a possible D match to TRBD2 (5 bases). The CDR3 runs 15 residues. The ends were cut back, 0 bases at V and 8 bases at J, with 14 bases in the middle. CDR1 SGHTA and CDR2 FQGNSA come from the germline V gene. CDR3 amino acids: CASSLAYGTGYEQFF. DNA for the CDR3: TGTGCCAGCAGCTTAGCTTACGGTACGGGGTATGAGCAGTTCTTC.

In this sample, this clone turned up a few times. This chain uses TRBV13 with TRBJ1-1, with 9 bases fitting TRBD1. This CDR3 is 15 amino acids long. Germline loops: CDR1 PRHDT, CDR2 FYEKMQ (reference sequence). J gave up 1 base and V 8 bases, and 8 bases lay outside the gene matches. The CDR3 region has the DNA TGTGCCAGCCGCGCTTGGGACAGGGCGAACACTGAAGCTTTCTTT. Its protein product is CASRAWDRANTEAFF.

The CDR3 spells CSAGHTDTQYF. The CDR3 nucleotides read TGCAGTGCCGGACACACAGATACGCAGTATTTT. The V gene is TRBV20-1, the J gene TRBJ2-3, with a tentative D call TRBD1 (5 bases). With 6 bases removed from V and 2 bases from J, the gap between germline ends came to 6 bases. The germline gives CDR1 DFQATT, CDR2 SNEGSKA (reference sequence). CDR3 length: 11 amino acids.

This clone appeared a few times. The chain joins TRBV5-6 to TRBJ1-2; D is ambiguous. Germline V gives CDR1 SGHDT, CDR2 YYEEEE. Trimming left V 2 bases short and J 2 bases short, with 10 bases between. The CDR3 runs 14 residues. The CDR3 loop reads CASSLATINYGYTF. For the CDR3, the DNA is TGTGCCAGCAGCTTAGCCACTATCAACTATGGCTACACCTTC. Drawing the rest from reference TRBV5-6 and TRBJ1-2, the complete variable domain is DAGVTQSPTHLIKTRGQQVTLRCSPKSGHDTVSWYQQALGQGPQFIFQYYEEEERQRGNFPDRFSGHQFPNYSSELNVNALLLGDSALYLCASSLATINYGYTFGSGTRLTVV.

The table lists this clone with a few counts. The V call is TRBV9, the J call TRBJ2-6; 8 bases line up with TRBD1. Trimming cost V 6 bases and J 0 bases; bases outside gene matches: 11. Germline V gene lookup returns CDR1 SGDLS and CDR2 YYNGEE. This CDR3 has 18 amino acids. CDR3 amino acids: CASIGPDRALSGANVLTF. CDR3 nucleotide sequence: TGTGCCAGCATCGGCCCGGACAGGGCCCTCTCTGGGGCCAACGTCCTGACTTTC.

The rearrangement links TRBV7-9 to TRBJ2-7; D call uncertain. Germline loops: CDR1 SEHNR, CDR2 FQNEAQ (reference sequence). The CDR3 runs 12 residues. The V end was cut by 3 bases, the J end by 6 bases, with 9 bases between. CDR3 DNA sequence: TGTGCCAGCAGCTTGACCTCCCCCGAGCAGTACTTC. Amino acid sequence: CASSLTSPEQYF.

J is TRBJ2-1 and V is TRBV5-1; tentatively, D is TRBD2 (6 bases). CDR1 and CDR2 from the germline V gene are SGHRS and YFSETQ. The CDR3 covers 14 residues. Trimming took 8 bases from V and 0 from J, leaving 12 bases between them. CDR3 amino acids: CASGQAGSYNEQFF. CDR3 DNA sequence: TGCGCCAGTGGTCAAGCGGGCTCCTACAATGAGCAGTTCTTC.

This chain uses TRBV25-1 with TRBJ2-5; 10 positions match TRBD1. The CDR3 contains 15 residues. The V segment lost 6 bases and the J segment 5 bases; nucleotides outside the gene matches: 9. CDR1 and CDR2 from the germline V gene are MGHDK and SYGVNS. In DNA form, the CDR3 reads TGTGCCAGCAGGGGACAGGGGTGGTTGACGGAGACCCAGTACTTC. It specifies CASRGQGWLTETQYF.

The chain links TRBV7-9 to TRBJ2-7, with D possibly matching TRBD1 (6 bases). Germline V gene sequence: CDR1 SEHNR, CDR2 FQNEAQ (reference sequence). V gave up 5 bases and J gave up 6 bases, with 11 bases separating them. The CDR3 totals 12 residues. The CDR3 loop reads CASSNRVSEQYF. In nucleotides, the CDR3 is TGTGCCAGCAGCAACAGGGTTTCCGAGCAGTACTTC.

The chain links TRBV30 to TRBJ1-1, with a weak D call TRBD1 (6 bases). Trimming took off 5 bases at V and 10 bases at J, with 14 bases between the two ends. This CDR3 region has 11 residues. The germline V gene has CDR1 GTSNPN and CDR2 SVGIG (reference sequence). CDR3 residues: CAWVGQPVAFF. The CDR3, as DNA: TGTGCCTGGGTCGGACAGCCCGTAGCTTTCTTT.

The chain recombines TRBV25-1 with TRBJ1-1, with D possibly being TRBD1 (5 bases). Trimming removed 3 bases at V and 4 bases at J, with 15 bases between. Germline V lookup: CDR1 MGHDK, CDR2 SYGVNS. The CDR3 is made up of 15 amino acids. The CDR3 nucleotides read TGTGCCAGCAGTGATTCGAGGTCAGGGAGCACTGAAGCTTTCTTT. Amino acids: CASSDSRSGSTEAFF.

This clone has more than one count but fewer than ten. V gene TRBV7-2 combines with J gene TRBJ2-7, with TRBD2 matching 8 bases. CDR1 SGHTA and CDR2 FQGNSA come from the germline V gene. The CDR3 consists of 16 residues. Trimming at V came to 4 bases and at J to 7 bases, leaving 15 bases not matched to a gene. The CDR3 region has the DNA TGTGCCAGCAGCTCCCGACGGGGAGCGGGAGTAAGAGAGCAGTACTTC. Encoded protein: CASSSRRGAGVREQYF.

This clone has a handful of counts. The chain couples TRBV30 to TRBJ1-1; no definite D call. The germline CDR1 and CDR2 sequences are GTSNPN and SVGIG (reference sequence). Trimming removed 4 bases from V and 3 bases from J, with 3 bases in between. The CDR3 contains 10 residues. CDR3 DNA sequence: TGTGCCTGGAAGTACACTGAAGCTTTCTTT. Translating it yields CAWKYTEAFF.

This clone was seen a few times. The chain joins TRBV27 to TRBJ2-1; 9 nucleotides agree with TRBD2. This CDR3 spans 16 amino acids. The germline V gene encodes CDR1 MNHEY and CDR2 SMNVEV (reference sequence). J was trimmed by 6 bases and V by 5 bases; bases with no gene match: 11. DNA of the CDR3: TGTGCCAGCAGTCACTCTAAGACTAGCGGAAGCAATGAGCAGTTCTTC. Translated, it gives CASSHSKTSGSNEQFF.

This chain uses TRBV7-9 with TRBJ1-2, with D hard to call. The CDR3 runs to 13 residues. Per germline, CDR1 SEHNR and CDR2 FQNEAQ (reference sequence). V was trimmed by 8 bases and J by 6 bases, leaving 16 bases between them. Here the CDR3 DNA reads TGTGCCAGCGTCCGCAGTTTTCCCCATGGCTACACCTTC. Translated, it gives CASVRSFPHGYTF.

The gene calls are TRBV28 and TRBJ2-7, with D possibly matching TRBD2 (5 bases). CDR3 length equals 14 residues. Deletions cut 3 bases from V and 5 bases from J, with 14 bases between. Germline lookup yields CDR1 MDHEN and CDR2 SYDVKM. Here the CDR3 reads CASSLTGEGDEQYF. For the CDR3, the DNA is TGTGCCAGCAGTTTGACTGGTGAGGGCGACGAGCAGTACTTC.

There are a few counts of this clone. The rearrangement joins TRBV29-1 to TRBJ2-7; TRBD1 might be the D (6 bases). In germline, CDR1 is SQVTM, CDR2 ANQGSEA. V was pared by 4 bases and J by 3 bases, with 22 bases between. This CDR3 contains 16 residues. The CDR3 sequence is CSVGRDRDNDLYEQYF. DNA of the CDR3: TGCAGCGTTGGGAGAGACCGGGACAACGACCTCTACGAGCAGTACTTC.

This sequence joins TRBV5-1 and TRBJ2-1; D is perhaps TRBD1 (6 bases). V shed 6 bases and J shed 5 bases, with 12 bases lying between them. The V gene's germline CDR1 is SGHRS and CDR2 YFSETQ. This CDR3 is 13 amino acids long. CDR3 amino acids: CASTAGQNNEQFF. The CDR3, as DNA: TGCGCCAGCACGGCCGGACAGAACAATGAGCAGTTCTTC.

This clone occurred a few times. The rearrangement joins TRBV7-9 to TRBJ2-1; D gene uncertain. CDR3 length: 11 amino acids. In germline, CDR1 is SEHNR, CDR2 FQNEAQ (reference sequence). Trimming removed 4 bases from V and 8 bases from J, with 6 bases in between. CDR3 in DNA: TGTGCCAGCAGCTCCTATGATGAGCAGTTCTTC. Amino acid sequence: CASSSYDEQFF.

This clone was seen a handful of times. Written as DNA, the CDR3 is TGCGCCAGCAGCCAAGACCTACCGACTAGCGGTTTCTCCTACAATGAGCAGTTCTTC. Translated: CASSQDLPTSGFSYNEQFF. The rearrangement uses TRBV4-3 and TRBJ2-1; TRBD2 matches at 9 bases. V trimming: 0 bases; J trimming: 0 bases; junction bases outside the gene matches: 9. The CDR3 is 19 residues long. From germline, CDR1 is LGHNA and CDR2 YSLEER.

The chain carries TRBV7-2 and TRBJ2-5; possibly TRBD2 for D (5 bases). V dropped 1 base and J dropped 3 bases, with 9 bases sitting between them. Germline CDR1 reads SGHTA; CDR2 reads FQGNSA. The CDR3 loop spans 14 amino acids. CDR3 in amino acids: CASSLGPAEETQYF. DNA of the CDR3: TGTGCCAGCAGCTTAGGGCCAGCGGAAGAGACCCAGTACTTC.

The chain recombines TRBV25-1 with TRBJ2-5, with D perhaps being TRBD1 or TRBD2 (5 bases each). This CDR3 contains 14 residues. The germline CDR1 and CDR2 sequences are MGHDK and SYGVNS. The V end was cut by 3 bases, the J end by 3 bases, with 11 bases between. The CDR3 nucleotides read TGTGCCAGCAGTGACTGGGGGAGTGAAGAGACCCAGTACTTC. Translated, it gives CASSDWGSEETQYF. The variable domain in full, completed from reference TRBV25-1 and TRBJ2-5, reads EADIYQTPRYLVIGTGKKITLECSQTMGHDKMYWYQQDPGMELHLIHYSYGVNSTEKGDLSSESTVSRIRTEHFPLTLESARPSHTSQYLCASSDWGSEETQYFGPGTRLLVL.